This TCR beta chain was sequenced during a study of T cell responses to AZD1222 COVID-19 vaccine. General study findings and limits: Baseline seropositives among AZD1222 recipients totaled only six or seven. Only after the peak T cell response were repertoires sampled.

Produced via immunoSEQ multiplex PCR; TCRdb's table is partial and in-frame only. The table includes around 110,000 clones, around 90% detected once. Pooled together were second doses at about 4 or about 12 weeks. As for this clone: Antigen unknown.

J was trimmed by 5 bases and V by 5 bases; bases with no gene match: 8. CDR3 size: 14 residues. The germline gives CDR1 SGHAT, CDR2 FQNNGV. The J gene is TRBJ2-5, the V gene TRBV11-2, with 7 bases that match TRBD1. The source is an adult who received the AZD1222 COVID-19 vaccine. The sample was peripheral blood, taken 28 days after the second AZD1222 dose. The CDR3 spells CASSVAWDSETQYF. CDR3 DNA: TGTGCCAGCAGCGTAGCGTGGGACAGTGAGACCCAGTACTTC.